Listed here are 30 T cell receptor beta chains from one sample, sequenced in a study of identical twins. TCRdb independently ran MiXCR on the 5' RACE reads; one entry per CDR3 protein. The sample yields hundreds of thousands of distinct CDR3 sequences, roughly 20% seen once. This sample also belongs to another study, concerning T cells expressing NK-cell markers.

Material: PBMCs. The receptors derive from a woman aged 18-29 years in good health.

This clonotype was observed a few times. The chain is built from TRBV20-1 and TRBJ1-1; D remains unclear. This CDR3 is built from 11 residues. Germline CDR1 and CDR2: DFQATT and SNEGSKA (reference sequence). V gave up 5 bases and J gave up 1 base, with 5 bases separating them. The CDR3 loop is CSAAQNTEAFF. The CDR3 DNA reads TGCAGTGCTGCGCAGAACACTGAAGCTTTCTTT.

In its sample, this clonotype was seen many times. This rearrangement joins TRBV5-1 to TRBJ2-7; either TRBD1 or TRBD2 may supply D (5 bases each). The V gene lost 2 bases and the J gene lost 5 bases, with 14 bases spanning the gap. Looked up from germline, CDR1 is SGHRS and CDR2 is YFSETQ. The CDR3 is 14 residues long. For the CDR3, the DNA is TGCGCCAGCAGCTTACCCGGGACGGTAAACGAGCAGTACTTC. Residues: CASSLPGTVNEQYF.

This chain uses TRBV7-6 with TRBJ2-1; D may match TRBD1 or TRBD2 (6 bases each). The CDR3 spans 15 residues. Per the germline V gene, CDR1 is SGHVS and CDR2 is FNYEAQ. V was clipped by 5 bases and J by 4 bases, with 15 bases between them. The CDR3 DNA follows: TGTGCCAGCAGCGTCCAGCAAGGGGGGTACAATGAGCAGTTCTTC. Amino acid sequence: CASSVQQGGYNEQFF. Together with reference TRBV7-6 and TRBJ2-1, the CDR3 gives the full variable domain: GAGVSQSPRYKVTKRGQDVALRCDPISGHVSLYWYRQALGQGPEFLTYFNYEAQQDKSGLPNDRFSAERPEGSISTLTIQRTEQRDSAMYRCASSVQQGGYNEQFFGPGTRLTVL.

V and J are TRBV4-2 and TRBJ2-5, with TRBD2 matching 12 bases. V was clipped by 1 base and J by 5 bases; unmatched bases: 5. The CDR3 runs 16 residues. The V gene's germline CDR1 is LGHNA and CDR2 YNFKEQ. CDR3 sequence (DNA): TGTGCCAGCAGCCAAGGGGCTAGCGGGGGGGGTGAGACCCAGTACTTC. Translated: CASSQGASGGGETQYF.

This clonotype was recorded a few times. The CDR3 coding sequence is TGTGCCAGCAGCGGGGGGGGGACGGAGACGAATGAGCAGTTCTTC. This sequence encodes CASSGGGTETNEQFF. The genes are TRBV12-3 or TRBV12-4 and TRBJ2-1, with TRBD2 matching 8 bases. V was pared by 6 bases and J by 7 bases, with 11 bases of the junction left unmatched. The CDR3 extends over 15 amino acids.

The rearrangement links TRBV20-1 to TRBJ2-5; 8 bases are a match to TRBD2. After removal of 0 bases from V and 2 bases from J, the junction contained 5 bases not matched to a gene. CDR1 DFQATT and CDR2 SNEGSKA come from the germline V gene (reference sequence). The CDR3 runs 15 residues. The CDR3 region is CSARDRGLVQETQYF. The CDR3 coding sequence is TGCAGTGCTAGAGATCGGGGACTAGTGCAAGAGACCCAGTACTTC.

This sequence joins TRBV9 and TRBJ1-5; 8 bases fit TRBD1. Per the germline V gene, CDR1 is SGDLS and CDR2 is YYNGEE. Trimming at V came to 3 bases and at J to 6 bases, leaving 11 bases not matched to a gene. The CDR3 length is 16 residues. This chain's CDR3 is CASSDRPGQGRQPQHF. CDR3 nucleotide sequence: TGTGCCAGCAGCGACCGACCCGGACAGGGACGTCAGCCCCAGCATTTT.

This clonotype was detected ten times or more. The chain uses TRBV6-4 and TRBJ2-2; D is unresolved. From germline, CDR1 is MRHNA and CDR2 SNTAGT. The CDR3 has 14 amino acids. The V gene lost 3 bases and the J gene lost 4 bases, with 9 bases spanning the gap. CDR3 nucleotides: TGTGCCAGCAGTGATTCCCTCCTCACCGGGGAGCTGTTTTTT. This gives the protein CASSDSLLTGELFF.

V and J are TRBV20-1 and TRBJ2-4; D is ambiguous. Germline assignment: CDR1 DFQATT and CDR2 SNEGSKA (reference sequence). The CDR3 extends over 16 amino acids. Between the trimmed V and J ends, which lost 0 bases and 0 bases, there was a span of 12 bases. Here the CDR3 DNA reads TGCAGTGCTAGAGAAGGCAGTACCTCAGCCAAAAACATTCAGTACTTC. Its protein is CSAREGSTSAKNIQYF.

The sample holds a few counts of this clonotype. The genes are TRBV20-1 and TRBJ2-7; D is ambiguous. The germline V and J ends were trimmed by 5 bases and 1 base, with 9 bases remaining between them. The CDR3 is 12 residues long. Germline CDR1 is DFQATT and CDR2 is SNEGSKA (reference sequence). DNA for the CDR3: TGCAGTGCTTCACACACGTCCTACGAGCAGTACTTC. As protein: CSASHTSYEQYF.

In DNA form, the CDR3 reads TGCAGTGCTAGCGGGACCGGGGGGGGACGGGAGACCCAGTACTTC. Translation gives CSASGTGGGRETQYF. V gene TRBV20-1 combines with J gene TRBJ2-5; 8 nucleotides line up with TRBD2. The V gene end was trimmed by 3 bases and the J gene end by 5 bases; junction bases not matched to a gene: 11. CDR3 length: 15 amino acids. Germline V lookup: CDR1 DFQATT, CDR2 SNEGSKA (reference sequence).

This chain joins TRBV7-6 and TRBJ2-7; possibly TRBD2 for D (6 bases). Germline values: CDR1 SGHVS, CDR2 FNYEAQ. Trimming removed 5 bases at V and 1 base at J, with 18 bases between. The CDR3 length is 16 residues. The CDR3 DNA reads TGTGCCAGCAGCCCGGGAGTTGGACGCAGGTCCTACGAGCAGTACTTC. Translating gives CASSPGVGRRSYEQYF.

This chain uses TRBV9 with TRBJ1-1; no firm D call. V lost 0 bases and J 0 bases, leaving 15 bases between the germline ends. Germline V CDR1 and CDR2: SGDLS, YYNGEE. This CDR3 is 17 amino acids long. CDR3 sequence: CASSVAPMAEMNTEAFF. The CDR3 DNA reads TGTGCCAGCAGCGTAGCCCCAATGGCCGAAATGAACACTGAAGCTTTCTTT.

J is TRBJ2-7 and V is TRBV5-1, with D perhaps matching TRBD1 (9 bases). The CDR3 sequence is 16 residues long. The ends were cut back, 3 bases at V and 0 bases at J, with 16 bases in the middle. Germline V gene sequence: CDR1 SGHRS, CDR2 YFSETQ. The CDR3 spells CASSSGGTGSSYEQYF. CDR3 DNA: TGCGCCAGCAGCTCGGGGGGGACAGGGAGCTCCTACGAGCAGTACTTC.

The chain has TRBV7-2 and TRBJ2-5; D remains unclear. The CDR3 sequence is 15 residues long. Germline loops: CDR1 SGHTA, CDR2 FQGNSA. V lost 3 bases and J 1 base, leaving 12 bases between the germline ends. Written as DNA, the CDR3 is TGTGCCAGCAGCTTGACGATGGCGGTCCAAGAGACCCAGTACTTC. Residues: CASSLTMAVQETQYF.

The chain joins TRBV6-5 to TRBJ1-3, with D possibly being TRBD1 (5 bases). Germline V gene data show CDR1 as MNHEY and CDR2 as SVGAGI. Trimming cost V 6 bases and J 0 bases, with 12 bases left between them. This CDR3 contains 15 residues. CDR3 nucleotide sequence: TGTGCCAGCAGGCGGGACGCTTCCTCTGGAAACACCATATATTTT. This gives the protein CASRRDASSGNTIYF.

This clonotype was observed many times. The chain has TRBV20-1 and TRBJ2-1, with TRBD2 matching over 11 bases. Germline CDR1 and CDR2: DFQATT and SNEGSKA (reference sequence). CDR3 length equals 15 residues. J lost 7 bases, V lost 6 bases, and 11 bases had no gene match. In DNA form, the CDR3 reads TGCAGTGCCGCCCTTCCTAGCGGGGGGCTGAATGAGCAGTTCTTC. Its translation is CSAALPSGGLNEQFF.

The chain is built from TRBV20-1 and TRBJ2-2; 10 bases map to TRBD1. The CDR3 sequence is 13 residues long. V was clipped by 6 bases and J by 5 bases; unmatched bases: 3. CDR1 is DFQATT and CDR2 is SNEGSKA in the germline V gene (reference sequence). The CDR3 bases are TGCAGTGCCCGGACAGGGGGGACCGGGGAGCTGTTTTTT. As protein: CSARTGGTGELFF.

The rearrangement links TRBV20-1 to TRBJ2-7; TRBD1 matches 7 bases. Germline V gives CDR1 DFQATT, CDR2 SNEGSKA (reference sequence). This CDR3 region has 15 residues. The V and J ends lost 0 bases and 3 bases, in that order; junction bases with no gene match: 8. DNA for the CDR3: TGCAGTGCTAGAGATCCTAGGACAGGATACTACGAGCAGTACTTC. It is translated as CSARDPRTGYYEQYF.

The chain recombines TRBV5-1 with TRBJ2-7; 10 positions agree with TRBD2. CDR1 SGHRS and CDR2 YFSETQ come from the germline V gene. V shed 0 bases, J shed 3 bases, and the junction held 3 bases outside the gene matches. The CDR3 length is 15 residues. The CDR3 DNA is TGCGCCAGCAGCTTGGGGCCTAGCGGGGGCTACGAGCAGTACTTC. Translated: CASSLGPSGGYEQYF.

This clonotype showed up just a few times. This sequence joins TRBV7-9 and TRBJ2-3; no reliable D call. This CDR3 comprises 13 residues. The germline V and J ends were trimmed by 11 bases and 0 bases, with 12 bases remaining between them. Germline V CDR1 and CDR2: SEHNR, FQNEAQ (reference sequence). This CDR3 reads CAWNVESTDTQYF. Written as DNA, the CDR3 is TGTGCCTGGAATGTGGAGAGCACAGATACGCAGTATTTT.

The chain carries TRBV6-1 and TRBJ2-6; D is undetermined. V was clipped by 5 bases and J by 0 bases, with 11 bases between them. The germline V gene encodes CDR1 MNHNS and CDR2 SASEGT. This CDR3 spans 16 amino acids. CDR3 residues: CASSLSSGSGANVLTF. The CDR3, as DNA: TGTGCCAGCAGTCTTTCCTCGGGCTCTGGGGCCAACGTCCTGACTTTC.

The rearrangement links TRBV20-1 to TRBJ2-3; D could derive from TRBD1 or TRBD2 (5 bases each). CDR1 and CDR2 (germline): DFQATT, SNEGSKA (reference sequence). V lost 1 base and J lost 10, with 15 bases in between. The CDR3 is made up of 13 amino acids. This CDR3 is CSARGEAGSAQYF. DNA for the CDR3: TGCAGTGCTAGAGGAGAAGCAGGGAGCGCGCAGTATTTT.

This clonotype was observed once. Since no conserved phenylalanine or tryptophan closes the CDR3, a read error is the likely cause. The chain is built from TRBV29-1 and TRBJ2-1; D remains unclear. CDR3 size: 12 residues. V was pared by 4 bases and J by 5 bases, with 9 bases between. From germline, CDR1 is SQVTM and CDR2 ANQGSEA. The CDR3 DNA is TGCAGCGTTGTAAGTCAAGACAATGAGCAGTTCCTC. Translating gives CSVVSQDNEQFL.

CDR3 nucleotides: TGTGCCAGCCTCGACCGGGACAGGGGCTACGAGCAGTACTTC. It codes for CASLDRDRGYEQYF. J is TRBJ2-7 and V is TRBV28, with 10 positions matching TRBD1. Trimming cost V 8 bases and J 3 bases; bases outside gene matches: 7. CDR3 length equals 14 residues. Germline V gene sequence: CDR1 MDHEN, CDR2 SYDVKM.

The chain recombines TRBV3-1 with TRBJ2-7, with D unresolved. Germline V gene sequence: CDR1 LGHDT, CDR2 YNNKEL (reference sequence). V lost 0 bases to trimming and J lost 1 base, with 13 bases between them. This CDR3 has 16 amino acids. CDR3 in DNA: TGTGCCAGCAGCCAAGATAGAAGGCTAAAATCCTACGAGCAGTACTTC. Its protein is CASSQDRRLKSYEQYF.

This clonotype was seen a few times. The DNA of the CDR3 is TGCAGTGCTAGCAGGGGGATCAATGAGCAGTTCTTC. Translation gives CSASRGINEQFF. The V gene is TRBV20-1, the J gene TRBJ2-1, with 7 bases aligning to TRBD1. The length of the CDR3 is 12 residues. CDR1 is DFQATT, CDR2 SNEGSKA, per germline (reference sequence). Germline trimming cut 3 bases from V and 6 bases from J; bases unmatched to any gene: 2.

The chain carries TRBV6-1 and TRBJ1-2, with D possibly being TRBD1 (5 bases). V lost 7 bases and J 2 bases, leaving 14 bases between the germline ends. Germline V lookup: CDR1 MNHNS, CDR2 SASEGT. The CDR3 has 14 residues. The CDR3 loop is CASTLGGMNYGYTF. CDR3 DNA sequence: TGTGCCAGCACCCTCGGGGGGATGAACTATGGCTACACCTTC.

The chain links TRBV7-3 to TRBJ2-5; the D gene is possibly TRBD2 (7 bases). The CDR3 has 17 residues. Germline lookup yields CDR1 SGHTA and CDR2 FQGTGA. Trimming left V 4 bases short and J 0 bases short, with 18 bases between. The CDR3 here is CASSSRGGPAYQETQYF. Written as DNA, the CDR3 is TGTGCCAGCAGCTCGCGCGGGGGCCCGGCCTACCAAGAGACCCAGTACTTC.

The J gene is TRBJ2-2, the V gene TRBV7-9; the D call may be TRBD1 or TRBD2 (5 bases each). V gave up 5 bases and J gave up 1 base, with 17 bases separating them. There are 17 residues in the CDR3. Germline CDR1 reads SEHNR; CDR2 reads FQNEAQ (reference sequence). As DNA, the CDR3 is TGTGCCAGCAGCCCACCGGGGCGGCGGCAGAACACCGGGGAGCTGTTTTTT. Protein: CASSPPGRRQNTGELFF.